By frequency, the clone carrying this T cell receptor (beta chain) registers medium-sized. Its cognate antigen is unknown. Sequencing ends 3 residues short of the CDR3 end; the germline J gene provides the rest. Other DNA sequences in this specimen translate into the identical CDR3. The sample comes from a study of Tregs in tolerant kidney transplant recipients. The CDR3 length is 14 residues. Trimming pared 3 bases from V and 0 bases from J, leaving 9 bases between. The germline CDR1 and CDR2 sequences are DFQATT and SNEGSKA (reference sequence). Study-wide points: Few patients were studied, so findings need validation in larger groups.

Method: immunoSEQ multiplex PCR; TCRdb's copy keeps in-frame clones and lacks some. The listing contains 6,000 or so clones. Mixed chimerism was transient after nonmyeloablative marrow transplants from related graft donors. The sequenced sample was CD4+ T cells from blood (PBMCs), obtained 6 months after the transplant. The V and J genes are TRBV20-1 and TRBJ2-1, with D tentatively TRBD1 (5 bases). This TCR was recovered from a human patient who received a combined kidney and bone marrow transplant. Some T cells here may be from the graft donor. Partial CDR3 DNA: TGCAGTGCTAGTAGGGGAAGCTCCTACAATGAG. This codes for CSASRGSSYNE. The CDR3, in full, reads CSASRGSSYNEQFF.